The 5 T cell receptor beta chains in this list originate from one sample, sequenced in a study of blood T cell repertoires in COVID-19. The repertoire was sequenced with immunoSEQ multiplex PCR; TCRdb's copy has only in-frame clones and lacks some. The sample has 200,000 to 250,000 clones; about 80% are singletons. Sequenced material: peripheral blood. These receptors all come from a woman aged 45-60 years with acute or convalescent COVID-19.

The rearrangement joins TRBV19 to TRBJ2-7; a weak D match, TRBD1 (6 bases). CDR1 is LNHDA and CDR2 is SQIVND in the germline V gene (reference sequence). The V end was cut by 5 bases, the J end by 7 bases, with 15 bases between. The CDR3 loop spans 13 amino acids. This chain's CDR3 is CASSPQFGTEQYF. The CDR3, as DNA: TGTGCCAGTAGTCCCCAGTTCGGGACAGAGCAGTACTTC.

This chain connects TRBV19 to TRBJ2-3; the D is unclear. Per germline, CDR1 LNHDA and CDR2 SQIVND (reference sequence). Between the trimmed V and J ends, which lost 10 bases and 1 base, there was a span of 12 bases. The CDR3 runs 13 residues. The CDR3 loop is CATSEQGTDTQYF. Written as DNA, the CDR3 is TGTGCCACCTCAGAGCAGGGCACAGATACGCAGTATTTT.

This sequence joins TRBV11-2 and TRBJ1-1; D might be TRBD1 (6 bases). This CDR3 has 12 amino acids. Germline-derived CDR1 and CDR2 are SGHAT and FQNNGV. V lost 3 bases and J lost 12, with 14 bases in between. The CDR3: CASSLSNRVSFF. CDR3 nucleotides: TGTGCCAGCAGCTTGAGTAACAGGGTTTCTTTCTTT.

This rearrangement joins TRBV24-1 to TRBJ2-7, with a weak D call TRBD2 (6 bases). Germline CDR1 KGHDR, CDR2 SFDVKD. Trimming shortened V by 4 bases and J by 3 bases, and 9 bases separated the two germline ends. This CDR3 region has 13 residues. The CDR3 region has the DNA TGTGCCACCAGTGACCCCGGGAGCTACGAGCAGTACTTC. Protein sequence: CATSDPGSYEQYF.

The chain combines TRBV29-1 with TRBJ2-1; TRBD2 agrees at 13 bases. The CDR3 has 16 residues. V was pared by 5 bases and J by 4 bases, with 8 bases of the junction left unmatched. Germline CDR1 reads SQVTM; CDR2 reads ANQGSEA. CDR3 amino acids: CSVQGLAGEKYNEQFF. Written as DNA, the CDR3 is TGCAGCGTTCAAGGACTAGCGGGAGAAAAGTACAATGAGCAGTTCTTC.